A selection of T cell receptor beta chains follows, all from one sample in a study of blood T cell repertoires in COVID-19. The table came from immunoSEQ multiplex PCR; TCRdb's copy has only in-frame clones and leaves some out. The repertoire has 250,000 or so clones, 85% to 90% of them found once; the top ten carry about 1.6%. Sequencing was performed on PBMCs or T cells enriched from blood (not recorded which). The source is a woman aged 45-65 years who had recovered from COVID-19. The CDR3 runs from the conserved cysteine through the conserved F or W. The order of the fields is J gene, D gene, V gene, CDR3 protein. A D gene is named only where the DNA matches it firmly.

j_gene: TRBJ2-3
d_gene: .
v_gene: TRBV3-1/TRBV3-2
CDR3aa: CASSLRQTSTDTQYF

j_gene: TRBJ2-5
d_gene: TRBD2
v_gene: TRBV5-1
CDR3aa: CASSNRAGLAGKETQYF

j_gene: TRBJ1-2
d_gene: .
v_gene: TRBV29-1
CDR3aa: CSVTDRNYGYTF

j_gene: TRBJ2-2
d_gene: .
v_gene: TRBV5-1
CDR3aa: CASSQKNTGELFF

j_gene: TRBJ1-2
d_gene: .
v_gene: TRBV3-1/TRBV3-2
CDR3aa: CASSPIGGGYGYTF

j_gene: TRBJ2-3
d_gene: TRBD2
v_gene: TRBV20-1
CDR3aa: CSASLREGESDTQYF

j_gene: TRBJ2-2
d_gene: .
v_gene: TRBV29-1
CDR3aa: CSVELDYFSGELFF

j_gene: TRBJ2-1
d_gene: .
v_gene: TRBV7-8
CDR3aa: CASSAEQGYNEQFF

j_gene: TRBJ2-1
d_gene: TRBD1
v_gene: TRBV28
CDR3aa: CASSGRQGFSNEQFF

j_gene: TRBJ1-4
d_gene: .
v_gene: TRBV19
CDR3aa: CASSLGQGSEKLFF

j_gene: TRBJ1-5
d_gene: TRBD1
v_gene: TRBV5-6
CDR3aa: CASSLKTGVQPQHF

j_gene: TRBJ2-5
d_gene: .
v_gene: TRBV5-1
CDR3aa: CASSSYGDGLETQYF

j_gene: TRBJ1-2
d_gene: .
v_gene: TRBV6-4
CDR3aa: CASSEGGEWGYTF

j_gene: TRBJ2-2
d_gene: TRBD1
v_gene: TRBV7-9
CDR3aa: CASSFGQAPNTGELFF

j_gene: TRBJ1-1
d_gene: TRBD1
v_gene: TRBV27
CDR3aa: CASSSPWDSEAFF

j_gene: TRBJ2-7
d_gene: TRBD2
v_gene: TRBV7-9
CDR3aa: CASSLVSGRVYEQYF

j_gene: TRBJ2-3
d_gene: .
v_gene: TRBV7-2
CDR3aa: CASRPGVSTDTQYF

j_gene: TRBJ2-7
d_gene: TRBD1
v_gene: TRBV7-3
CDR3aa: CASSAQGASGEQYF

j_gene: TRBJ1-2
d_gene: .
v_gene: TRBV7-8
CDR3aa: CASSLLISPGHLNYGYTF

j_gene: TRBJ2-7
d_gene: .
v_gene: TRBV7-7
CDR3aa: CASSLVCGQRDIYEQYF

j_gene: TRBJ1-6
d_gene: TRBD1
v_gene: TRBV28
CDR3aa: CASRTTGDGGSPLHF

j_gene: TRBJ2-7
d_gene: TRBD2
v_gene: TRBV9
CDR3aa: CASSPPGGLVEQYF

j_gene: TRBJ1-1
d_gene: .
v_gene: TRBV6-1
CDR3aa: CASSERESTEAFF

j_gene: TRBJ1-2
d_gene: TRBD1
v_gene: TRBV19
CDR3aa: CASSGQDYGYTF

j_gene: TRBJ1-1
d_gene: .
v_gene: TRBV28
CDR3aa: CASSYQAGGSTEAFF

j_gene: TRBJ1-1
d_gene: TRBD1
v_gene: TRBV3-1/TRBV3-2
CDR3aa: CASSLETGTAFF

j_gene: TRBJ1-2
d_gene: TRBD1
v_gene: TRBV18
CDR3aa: CASSLGTARPGYTF

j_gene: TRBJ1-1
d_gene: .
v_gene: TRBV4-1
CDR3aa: CASSQGSGRTEAFF

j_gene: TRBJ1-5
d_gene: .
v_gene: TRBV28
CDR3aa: CASRRPSNQPQHF

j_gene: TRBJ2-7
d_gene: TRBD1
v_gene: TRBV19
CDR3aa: CASSPRDRIYEQYF

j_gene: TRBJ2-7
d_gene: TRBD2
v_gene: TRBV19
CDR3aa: CASSPGTSGRSEYF

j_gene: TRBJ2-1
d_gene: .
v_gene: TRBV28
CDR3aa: CASSGSVEAQFF

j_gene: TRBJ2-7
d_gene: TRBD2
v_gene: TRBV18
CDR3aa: CASSPRTSGRREEQYF

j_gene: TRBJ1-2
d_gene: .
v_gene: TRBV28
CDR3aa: CASTAGIYGYTF

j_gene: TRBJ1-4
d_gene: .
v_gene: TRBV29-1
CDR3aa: CSAGITNEKLFF

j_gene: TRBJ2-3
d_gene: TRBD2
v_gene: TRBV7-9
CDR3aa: CASSPATSGRADTQYF

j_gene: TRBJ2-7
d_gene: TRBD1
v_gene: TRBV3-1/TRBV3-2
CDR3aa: CASSLTGFPYEQYF

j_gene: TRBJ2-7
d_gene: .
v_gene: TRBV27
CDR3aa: CASRPRRSAEQYF

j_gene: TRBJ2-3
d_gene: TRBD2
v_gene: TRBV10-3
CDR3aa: CAISESLAGGPTDTQYF

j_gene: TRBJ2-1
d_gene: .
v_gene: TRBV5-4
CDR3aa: CASILDRGANEQFF